This TCR beta chain was observed in a study of T-cell memory formation after mild COVID-19. General study findings and limits: Contracting clones from day 15 to 85 showed balanced CD4/CD8; later expanders favored CD4+.

The table lists this clonotype with many counts. Its specificity is not known. TCRdb re-called the 5' RACE reads with MiXCR, one entry per CDR3 protein. The data show approximately 400,000 distinct CDR3 sequences, approximately 24% seen once. The J segment lost 1 base and the V segment lost 5 bases, leaving 3 bases of the junction unmatched. The CDR3 spans 14 residues. From germline, CDR1 is SEHNR and CDR2 FQNEAQ (reference sequence). The sequencing input was PBMCs or a T cell subset sorted from them (not recorded which). V and J are TRBV7-9 and TRBJ2-3; the match to TRBD1 covers 7 bases. The TCR originated in an adult woman who had mild COVID-19 (a few samples of this study predate the infection). Cell type and time point are not known. CDR3 in DNA: TGTGCCAGCAGCCCGACAGGGCGCACAGATACGCAGTATTTT. It is translated as CASSPTGRTDTQYF.